These 2 T cell receptor beta chains came from one sample sequenced in a study of cytomegalovirus exposure and HLA in healthy donors. The PCR was carried out with 60 Vbeta primers and 13 Jbeta primers. Generated by immunoSEQ multiplex PCR, the TCRdb table keeps only in-frame clones and is missing some. The sample holds roughly 110,000 clones, around 77% seen once. What was sequenced was PBMCs. The receptors come from a man aged 35-49 years in good health and CMV-seropositive.

This clone was seen a few times. This CDR3 is CASSLVSGELFF. DNA of the CDR3: TGTGCCAGCAGTTTAGTATCCGGGGAGCTGTTTTTT. The rearrangement joins TRBV28 to TRBJ2-2; D unresolved. V gave up 2 bases and J gave up 6 bases, with 4 bases separating them. CDR3 length: 12 amino acids. The germline gives CDR1 MDHEN, CDR2 SYDVKM.

The V call is TRBV6-5, the J call TRBJ2-7; 9 nucleotides agree with TRBD1. The CDR3 length is 16 residues. Germline V gene data show CDR1 as MNHEY and CDR2 as SVGAGI. V dropped 2 bases and J dropped 0; count of bases not matched to a gene: 5. The CDR3 nucleotides are TGTGCCAGCAGTTACGCCGGGACAGGGAGCTCCTACGAGCAGTACTTC. Protein product: CASSYAGTGSSYEQYF.